The subject of this entry is one T cell receptor beta chain. The sample contains more than one DNA sequence encoding this CDR3. Assay: immunoSEQ multiplex PCR; the TCRdb copy retains only in-frame clones and omits some. Of tens of thousands of clones in the sample, less than 85% were seen once. The CDR3 totals 14 residues. The V gene end was trimmed by 6 bases and the J gene end by 4 bases; junction bases not matched to a gene: 4. CDR1 and CDR2 from the germline V gene are SNHLY and FYNNEI. This record comes from a study of blood T cell repertoires in COVID-19. Background on the study: Spain, Italy and the United States supplied samples that represented acute and convalescent COVID-19.

This chain uses TRBV2 with TRBJ2-5, with 11 bases fitting TRBD1. The TCR originated in a man between 65 and 85 years old with acute or convalescent COVID-19. Sequencing was performed on peripheral blood. CDR3: CASSADRGRETQYF. The CDR3 region has the DNA TGTGCCAGCAGCGCGGACAGGGGGCGAGAGACCCAGTACTTC.